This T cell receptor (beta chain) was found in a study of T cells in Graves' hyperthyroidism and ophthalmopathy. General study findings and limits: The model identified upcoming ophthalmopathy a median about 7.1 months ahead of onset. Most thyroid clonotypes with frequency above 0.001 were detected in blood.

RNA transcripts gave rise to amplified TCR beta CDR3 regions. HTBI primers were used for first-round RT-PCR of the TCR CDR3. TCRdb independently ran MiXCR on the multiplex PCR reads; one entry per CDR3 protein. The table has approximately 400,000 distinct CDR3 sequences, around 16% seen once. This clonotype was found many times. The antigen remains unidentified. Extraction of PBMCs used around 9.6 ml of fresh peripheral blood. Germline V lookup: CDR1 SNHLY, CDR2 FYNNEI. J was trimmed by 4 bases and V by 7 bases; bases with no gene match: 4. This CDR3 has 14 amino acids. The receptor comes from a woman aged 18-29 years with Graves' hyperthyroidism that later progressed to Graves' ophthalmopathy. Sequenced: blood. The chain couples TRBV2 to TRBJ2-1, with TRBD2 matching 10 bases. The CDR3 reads CASKGLAYYNEQFF. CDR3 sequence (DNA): TGTGCCAGCAAGGGACTAGCGTATTACAATGAGCAGTTCTTC.